These 24 T cell receptor beta chains were all obtained from the same sample, sequenced in a study of radiation and T cells in renal cell carcinoma. Sequencing was performed with immunoSEQ multiplex PCR; in TCRdb, only in-frame clones are kept and a portion is missing. The data show some 150,000 clones, over 80% seen once. As to time point: baseline pretreatment blood. Treatment described: 15 Gy SBRT to primary tumor, nephrectomy 4 weeks later. The sample consisted of blood, taken from a patient whose treatment included radiotherapy and nephrectomy. These receptors came from a woman aged 50 to 60 with renal cell carcinoma.

The chain uses TRBV7-8 and TRBJ2-1; the D gene is possibly TRBD2 (6 bases). Germline loops: CDR1 SGHVS, CDR2 FQNEAQ. The ends were cut back, 1 base at V and 10 bases at J, with 14 bases in the middle. This CDR3 contains 14 residues. The CDR3 coding sequence is TGTGCCAGCAGCTTAGACCTAGCGATCCGAGAGCAGTTCTTC. Protein product: CASSLDLAIREQFF.

The chain links TRBV6-6 to TRBJ2-3; D is unresolved. Trimming shortened V by 3 bases and J by 9 bases, and 7 bases separated the two germline ends. This CDR3 contains 11 residues. Germline lookup yields CDR1 MNHNY and CDR2 SVGAGI (reference sequence). The CDR3 loop is CASSYDLTQYF. The CDR3 coding sequence is TGTGCCAGCAGTTATGATCTCACGCAGTATTTT.

The chain links TRBV5-1 to TRBJ1-1; tentatively, D is TRBD1 (6 bases). Germline loops: CDR1 SGHRS, CDR2 YFSETQ. V was shortened by 0 bases and J by 7 bases, with 13 bases between the two germline ends. The CDR3 length is 14 residues. The CDR3 loop reads CASSLGDRDNEAFF. Written as DNA, the CDR3 is TGCGCCAGCAGCTTGGGGGACCGGGACAATGAAGCTTTCTTT. Complete variable domain (other parts from reference TRBV5-1 and TRBJ1-1): KAGVTQTPRYLIKTRGQQVTLSCSPISGHRSVSWYQQTPGQGLQFLFEYFSETQRNKGNFPGRFSGRQFSNSRSEMNVSTLELGDSALYLCASSLGDRDNEAFFGQGTRLTVV.

The V and J genes are TRBV25-1 and TRBJ1-3, with D possibly being TRBD1 (5 bases). The V gene lost 8 bases and the J gene lost 3 bases, with 8 bases spanning the gap. The CDR3 sequence is 12 residues long. The germline CDR1 and CDR2 sequences are MGHDK and SYGVNS. The DNA of the CDR3 is TGTGCCAGCGGGGGTTTTGGAAACACCATATATTTT. The encoded protein is CASGGFGNTIYF.

The CDR3: CASSLWGAGANVLTF. The CDR3 nucleotides are TGTGCCAGCAGTTTATGGGGGGCTGGGGCCAACGTCCTGACTTTC. The V and J genes are TRBV27 and TRBJ2-6; D is possibly TRBD2 (6 bases). In germline, CDR1 is MNHEY, CDR2 SMNVEV (reference sequence). The V end lost 1 base, the J end lost 2 bases, and 6 bases lay between the germline ends. The CDR3 runs 15 residues.

The V gene is TRBV5-5, the J gene TRBJ2-5, with 7 bases identical to TRBD2. The length of the CDR3 is 15 residues. CDR1 is SGHKS and CDR2 is YYEKEE in the germline V gene (reference sequence). J was trimmed by 2 bases and V by 2 bases; bases with no gene match: 6. The CDR3 coding sequence is TGTGCCAGCAGCTTATCAGCGGGAACTCAAGAGACCCAGTACTTC. As protein: CASSLSAGTQETQYF. The full variable domain, its missing parts supplied by reference TRBV5-5 and TRBJ2-5, is DAGVTQSPTHLIKTRGQQVTLRCSPISGHKSVSWYQQVLGQGPQFIFQYYEKEERGRGNFPDRFSARQFPNYSSELNVNALLLGDSALYLCASSLSAGTQETQYFGPGTRLLVL.

This clone was observed a handful of times. This chain uses TRBV25-1 with TRBJ2-7; perhaps TRBD1 as D (5 bases). Trimming stripped 3 bases from V and 2 bases from J, with 8 bases between. The CDR3 totals 13 residues. Germline V lookup: CDR1 MGHDK, CDR2 SYGVNS. The DNA for the CDR3 is TGTGCCAGCAGTGAGGCAGGGACCTACGAGCAGTACTTC. It specifies CASSEAGTYEQYF.

The chain links TRBV9 to TRBJ2-1; D perhaps matches TRBD2 (6 bases). Trimming left V 3 bases short and J 12 bases short, with 16 bases between. CDR1 SGDLS and CDR2 YYNGEE come from the germline V gene. CDR3 length: 13 residues. This CDR3 is CASSATSSGVQFF. CDR3 bases: TGTGCCAGCAGCGCAACTAGCTCTGGAGTGCAGTTCTTC.

V and J are TRBV30 and TRBJ1-6; 9 bases are a match to TRBD1. The CDR3 is 13 residues long. Looked up from germline, CDR1 is GTSNPN and CDR2 is SVGIG (reference sequence). The CDR3 sequence: CAFNRGLDSPLHF. The CDR3 nucleotides are TGTGCTTTTAACAGGGGGCTCGATTCACCCCTCCACTTT.

The chain links TRBV7-2 to TRBJ2-7, with TRBD1 matching 11 bases. Trimming removed 5 bases from V and 1 base from J; junction bases left unmatched: 4. CDR1 SGHTA and CDR2 FQGNSA come from the germline V gene. The CDR3 extends over 15 amino acids. CDR3 sequence (DNA): TGTGCCAGCAGCGCCCGGGACAGGGGGTCCTACGAGCAGTACTTC. It specifies CASSARDRGSYEQYF.

The chain uses TRBV5-4 and TRBJ2-7; D might be TRBD1 (6 bases). Between the trimmed V and J ends, which lost 1 base and 1 base, there was a span of 9 bases. CDR3 length: 14 amino acids. CDR1 is SGHNT and CDR2 is YYREEE in the germline V gene (reference sequence). CDR3 sequence (DNA): TGTGCCAGCAGCTTGTCCAGGGGTTCCTACGAGCAGTACTTC. Its translation is CASSLSRGSYEQYF.

J is TRBJ1-1 and V is TRBV18; tentative D call: TRBD1 (5 bases). The CDR3 contains 15 residues. Trimming shortened V by 5 bases and J by 4 bases, and 17 bases separated the two germline ends. The V gene's germline CDR1 is KGHSH and CDR2 LQKENI. CDR3 in DNA: TGTGCCAGCTCATCCCGAGTTGGCGGGGGCACTGAAGCTTTCTTT. It is translated as CASSSRVGGGTEAFF.

V is TRBV30 and J is TRBJ1-2; D not certain. The CDR3 sequence is 13 residues long. Looked up from germline, CDR1 is GTSNPN and CDR2 is SVGIG (reference sequence). V was shortened by 2 bases and J by 3 bases, with 10 bases between the two germline ends. As DNA, the CDR3 is TGTGCCTGGAGTCCAAGCCCTGACTATGGCTACACCTTC. It encodes CAWSPSPDYGYTF.

The chain links TRBV11-2 to TRBJ1-1; the D is unclear. Deletions cut 1 base from V and 5 bases from J, with 8 bases between. From germline, CDR1 is SGHAT and CDR2 FQNNGV. The CDR3 has 13 residues. CDR3 sequence reads: CASSLVGPTEAFF. CDR3 in DNA: TGTGCCAGCAGCTTAGTCGGGCCGACTGAAGCTTTCTTT.

The rearrangement uses TRBV7-2 and TRBJ1-1; the D is unclear. CDR1 SGHTA and CDR2 FQGNSA come from the germline V gene. There are 14 residues in the CDR3. Trimming took 3 bases from V and 1 from J, leaving 9 bases between them. Here the CDR3 reads CASSLDYENTEAFF. The CDR3 bases are TGTGCCAGCAGCTTGGATTATGAGAACACTGAAGCTTTCTTT.

This clone was observed a few times. The chain couples TRBV30 to TRBJ1-6; no reliable D call. The CDR3 is 14 amino acids. V lost 7 bases, J lost 6 bases, and 16 bases lay in between. The germline gives CDR1 GTSNPN, CDR2 SVGIG (reference sequence). Here the CDR3 DNA reads TGTGCCTTCAGGCCCGTCCGACCTAATTCACCCCTCCACTTT. Its protein is CAFRPVRPNSPLHF.

The chain is built from TRBV5-6 and TRBJ1-2; possible D gene TRBD1, 5 bases. The CDR3 sequence is 12 residues long. Germline values: CDR1 SGHDT, CDR2 YYEEEE. Trimming left V 4 bases short and J 4 bases short, with 8 bases between. The CDR3 DNA follows: TGTGCCAGCAGCGTAGGGACCTATGGCTACACCTTC. Its protein product is CASSVGTYGYTF.

This chain joins TRBV4-1 and TRBJ2-5; 10 bases align to TRBD1. The CDR3 loop spans 15 amino acids. Looked up from germline, CDR1 is MGHRA and CDR2 is YSYEKL. V was pared by 4 bases and J by 5 bases, with 7 bases of the junction left unmatched. CDR3 residues: CASSPTRDRGETQYF. CDR3 bases: TGCGCCAGCAGCCCAACCAGGGACAGGGGTGAGACCCAGTACTTC.

This clone was found once. This sample includes further DNA sequences coding for the same CDR3. The chain links TRBV9 to TRBJ2-7; TRBD2 is a possible D gene (6 bases). CDR3 length: 15 amino acids. Between the trimmed V and J ends, which lost 0 bases and 4 bases, there was a span of 14 bases. Looked up from germline, CDR1 is SGDLS and CDR2 is YYNGEE. In DNA form, the CDR3 reads TGTGCCAGCAGCGTAGCTACCGGGAGTTCATACGAGCAGTACTTC. Amino acid sequence: CASSVATGSSYEQYF.

The V gene is TRBV9, the J gene TRBJ1-6; TRBD1 aligns across 7 bases. This CDR3 is 16 amino acids long. The trim removed 7 bases at V and 0 bases at J, leaving 7 bases unmatched. Germline CDR1 reads SGDLS; CDR2 reads YYNGEE. CDR3 protein: CASSPQGSSYNSPLHF. CDR3 bases: TGTGCCAGCTCCCCACAGGGGAGCTCCTATAATTCACCCCTCCACTTT. The variable domain in full, with the rest retrieved from reference TRBV9 and TRBJ1-6, is DSGVTQTPKHLITATGQRVTLRCSPRSGDLSVYWYQQSLDQGLQFLIQYYNGEERAKGNILERFSAQQFPDLHSELNLSSLELGDSALYFCASSPQGSSYNSPLHFGNGTRLTVT.

J is TRBJ2-2 and V is TRBV7-2; maybe TRBD2 (6 bases). Trimming pared 9 bases from V and 0 bases from J, leaving 11 bases between. The CDR3 has 14 amino acids. Germline V gene sequence: CDR1 SGHTA, CDR2 FQGNSA. CDR3 in DNA: TGTGCCAGTGTCCGGGGGACGAACACCGGGGAGCTGTTTTTT. Residues: CASVRGTNTGELFF.

The CDR3 DNA is TGTGCCAGCAGCTTAGGTCAGGAGAACACTGAAGCTTTCTTT. Its translation: CASSLGQENTEAFF. J is TRBJ1-1 and V is TRBV7-9; D is uncertain. The length of the CDR3 is 14 residues. Trimming removed 1 base at V and 1 base at J, with 7 bases between. Germline loops: CDR1 SEHNR, CDR2 FQNEAQ (reference sequence).

This clone was seen a handful of times. V is TRBV15 and J is TRBJ1-1; D is unresolved. Per the germline V gene, CDR1 is LNHNV and CDR2 is YYDKDF (reference sequence). The CDR3 runs to 14 residues. The ends were cut back, 1 base at V and 5 bases at J, with 11 bases in the middle. CDR3 coding DNA: TGTGCCACCAGCAGAGGCCTTAGTTATACTGAAGCTTTCTTT. Encoded protein: CATSRGLSYTEAFF.

This chain uses TRBV27 with TRBJ1-1, with D hard to call. Trimming took off 2 bases at V and 0 bases at J, with 7 bases between the two ends. This CDR3 is 14 amino acids long. Germline V gene lookup returns CDR1 MNHEY and CDR2 SMNVEV (reference sequence). The CDR3 coding sequence is TGTGCCAGCAGTTTAAGGATGGTGAACACTGAAGCTTTCTTT. This sequence encodes CASSLRMVNTEAFF.